Below, one T cell receptor (beta chain) is given with its context. Its specificity is not known. Repertoires were generated with immunoSEQ multiplex PCR, while TCRdb's copy carries only in-frame clones and drops some. Of some 60,000 clones in the sample, more than 85% were seen once. The CDR3 spans 13 residues. V lost 2 bases to trimming and J lost 6 bases; unmatched junction nucleotides: 3. Germline-derived CDR1 and CDR2 are SGHDN and FVKESK. This sample was included in a study of a mutant IDH1 vaccine in newly diagnosed glioma. Across the study: Before enrollment, the patients had been treated with radiotherapy alone, temozolomide alone, or both together. Most of them had received both.

Overall study findings and caveats: Apparently unrelated to pseudoprogression were changes in the top peripheral T cell clonotypes.

Stated time point: baseline, week 1 (first vaccination visit). Stated treatment: pre-vaccination baseline after standard-of-care therapy. Donors had new WHO grade 3 or 4 IDH1-mutant, ATRX-lost astrocytomas. Material: PBMCs, obtained from a glioma patient treated with radiotherapy, temozolomide or both. V and J are TRBV14 and TRBJ2-7, with 8 nucleotides matching TRBD2. The receptor comes from a middle-aged man with glioma. The CDR3 nucleotides are TGTGCCAGCAGCCAACACGGGAGGGGCGAGCAGTACTTC. Its protein product is CASSQHGRGEQYF.